This TCR beta chain comes out of a study of radiotherapy plus CTLA-4 blockade in lung cancer. Study summary: Disease control was achieved by approximately 30% of patients, and objective responses by around 17%. Whole-study results and caveats: The best predictor of response was reported to be early blood T cell clone dynamics, with interferon-beta. After radiotherapy and ipilimumab, tumor-derived clones expanded in peripheral blood.

Note on this clone: Antigen unknown.

This table comes from immunoSEQ multiplex PCR, and its TCRdb copy is limited to in-frame clones, with some not included. The repertoire has about 120,000 clones, 78% of them found once; the top ten carry approximately 5.5%. This receptor was identified in a human donor with non-small cell lung cancer who had a partial response to radiotherapy plus ipilimumab. The sample was peripheral blood, taken from a patient treated with radiotherapy plus ipilimumab.

In DNA, the CDR3 is TGTGCCAGCAGCCAAGAAACCAGGTCCTATGGCTACACCTTC. This codes for CASSQETRSYGYTF. The J gene is TRBJ1-2, the V gene TRBV4-2; D is undetermined. The CDR3 runs 14 residues. Per the germline V gene, CDR1 is LGHNA and CDR2 is YNFKEQ. V lost 0 bases and J 4 bases, leaving 9 bases between the germline ends.